This T cell receptor (beta chain) originates from a study of blood T cell repertoires in COVID-19. At the level of the study: Sample material is recorded as cDNA or gDNA derived from T cells, B-cell-depleted T cells, or PBMCs.

TCRdb's copy holds only in-frame clones and misses some; the assay was immunoSEQ multiplex PCR. The top ten hold 7% to 7.5% of the sample, which has a few hundred thousand clones, about nine tenths seen once. This clone has only one observation. CDR1 and CDR2 (germline): SGHKS, YYEKEE (reference sequence). This CDR3 is built from 14 residues. V gave up 2 bases and J gave up 2 bases, with 11 bases separating them. The sample was PBMCs or T cells enriched from blood (not recorded which). This clonotype was sampled from a man aged 25-45 years in a cohort exposed to, infected with or recovered from COVID-19 (not recorded which). The chain is built from TRBV5-5 and TRBJ2-7, with D possibly TRBD1 on 5 matching bases. Here the CDR3 reads CASSFRQITYEQYF. The CDR3, as DNA: TGTGCCAGCAGCTTTCGACAGATAACCTACGAGCAGTACTTC. Full variable domain (rest looked up from reference TRBV5-5 and TRBJ2-7): DAGVTQSPTHLIKTRGQQVTLRCSPISGHKSVSWYQQVLGQGPQFIFQYYEKEERGRGNFPDRFSARQFPNYSSELNVNALLLGDSALYLCASSFRQITYEQYFGPGTRLTVT.